This TCR beta chain was documented in a study of Graves' ophthalmopathy and Graves' hyperthyroidism. Having ophthalmopathy, the donors showed moderate-to-severe activity, CAS ≥3 and NOSPECS ≥4, with disease lasting under 3 months. RNA transcripts were the source from which TCR beta CDR3 regions were amplified. First-round RT-PCR used HTBI primers; second-round multiplex PCR followed. Each CDR3 protein gets one entry after TCRdb re-called the multiplex PCR reads with MiXCR. Of 600,000 to 700,000 distinct CDR3 sequences listed, 35% to 50% are singletons. The receptor was isolated from an adult man with Graves' ophthalmopathy. The sample comprised peripheral blood.

The CDR3 sequence: CSVEEGGATEAFF. CDR3 bases: TGCAGCGTTGAAGAAGGTGGTGCCACTGAAGCTTTCTTT. This rearrangement joins TRBV29-1 to TRBJ1-1; no firm D call. The CDR3 loop spans 13 amino acids. Per germline, CDR1 SQVTM and CDR2 ANQGSEA. Trimming stripped 0 bases from V and 4 bases from J, with 9 bases between. The full variable domain, with the rest looked up from reference TRBV29-1 and TRBJ1-1, is SAVISQKPSRDICQRGTSLTIQCQVDSQVTMMFWYRQQPGQSLTLIATANQGSEATYESGFVIDKFPISRPNLTFSTLTVSNMSPEDSSIYLCSVEEGGATEAFFGQGTRLTVV.